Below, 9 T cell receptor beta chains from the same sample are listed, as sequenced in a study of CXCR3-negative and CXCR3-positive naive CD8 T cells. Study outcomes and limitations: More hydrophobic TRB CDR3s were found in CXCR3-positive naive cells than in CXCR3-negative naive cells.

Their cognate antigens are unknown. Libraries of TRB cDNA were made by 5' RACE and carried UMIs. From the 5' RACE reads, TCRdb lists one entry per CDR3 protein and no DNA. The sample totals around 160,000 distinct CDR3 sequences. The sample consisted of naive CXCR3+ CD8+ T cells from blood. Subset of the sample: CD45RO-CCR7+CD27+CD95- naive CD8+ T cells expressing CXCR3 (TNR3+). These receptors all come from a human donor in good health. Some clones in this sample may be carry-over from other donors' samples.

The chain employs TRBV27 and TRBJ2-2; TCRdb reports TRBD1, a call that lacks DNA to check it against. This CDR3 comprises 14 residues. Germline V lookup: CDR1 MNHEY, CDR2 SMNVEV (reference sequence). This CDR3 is CASSPGTGAGELFF.

The CDR3: CASRGTPQETQYF. V and J are TRBV28 and TRBJ2-5; checking the TCRdb D call of TRBD1 is not possible without DNA. Germline values: CDR1 MDHEN, CDR2 SYDVKM. This CDR3 has 13 residues.

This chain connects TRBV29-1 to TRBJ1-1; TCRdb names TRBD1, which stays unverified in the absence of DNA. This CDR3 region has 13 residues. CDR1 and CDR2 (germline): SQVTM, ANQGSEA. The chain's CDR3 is CSVETSRVPEAFF.

Here the CDR3 reads CASSWGRGNEQYF. The V call is TRBV6-2 or TRBV6-3, the J call TRBJ2-7; the TCRdb call, TRBD1, lacks DNA for checking. Germline values: CDR1 MNHEY, CDR2 SVGEGT. The CDR3 runs 13 residues.

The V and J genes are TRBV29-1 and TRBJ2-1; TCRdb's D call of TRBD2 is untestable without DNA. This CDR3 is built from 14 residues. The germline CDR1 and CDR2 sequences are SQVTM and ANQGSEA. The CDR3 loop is CSVTGTSGSNEQFF.

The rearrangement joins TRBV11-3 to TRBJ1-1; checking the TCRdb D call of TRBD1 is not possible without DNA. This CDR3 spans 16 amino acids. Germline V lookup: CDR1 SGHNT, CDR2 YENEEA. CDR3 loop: CASSLGGDSLNTEAFF.

CDR3: CSVRRGDSYEQYF. The V and J genes are TRBV29-1 and TRBJ2-7. Germline loops: CDR1 SQVTM, CDR2 ANQGSEA. This CDR3 contains 13 residues.

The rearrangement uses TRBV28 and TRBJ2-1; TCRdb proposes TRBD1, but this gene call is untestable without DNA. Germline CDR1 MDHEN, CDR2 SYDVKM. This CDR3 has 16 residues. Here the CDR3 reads CASSLAGTGRDNEQFF.

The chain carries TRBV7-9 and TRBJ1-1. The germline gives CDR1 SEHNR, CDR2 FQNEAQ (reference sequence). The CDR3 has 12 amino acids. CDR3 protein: CASSLYGVEAFF.